This entry is about one TCR beta chain. Germline CDR1 reads SGHVS; CDR2 reads FNYEAQ. This CDR3 comprises 15 residues. V was pared by 8 bases and J by 1 base, with 15 bases between. This sample stems from a study of T cell repertoires in cytomegalovirus infection. TCRdb itself ran the reads through MiXCR, one entry per CDR3 protein. The sample consists of approximately 260,000 distinct CDR3 sequences, over 15% of them appearing once. Sequencing used CD8+ T cells from PBMCs. The chain uses TRBV7-6 and TRBJ2-1; D perhaps matches TRBD1 (6 bases). The clonotype was recovered from a human donor in good health (CMV status not recorded). Some clones in this sample may be carry-over from other donors' samples. CDR3 DNA: TGTGCCAGCGCCCCTGGTCAGGGGTCCTACAATGAGCAGTTCTTC. It is translated as CASAPGQGSYNEQFF.